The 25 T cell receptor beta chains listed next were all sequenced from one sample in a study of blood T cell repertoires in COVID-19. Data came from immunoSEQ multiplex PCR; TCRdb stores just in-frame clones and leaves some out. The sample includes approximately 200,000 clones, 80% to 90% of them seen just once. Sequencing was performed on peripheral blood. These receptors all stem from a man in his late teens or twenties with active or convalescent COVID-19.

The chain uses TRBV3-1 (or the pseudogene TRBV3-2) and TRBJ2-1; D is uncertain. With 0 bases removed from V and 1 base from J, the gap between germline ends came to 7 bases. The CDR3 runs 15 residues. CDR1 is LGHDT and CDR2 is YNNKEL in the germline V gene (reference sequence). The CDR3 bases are TGTGCCAGCAGCCAAGAACGGTTTTCCTACAATGAGCAGTTCTTC. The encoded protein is CASSQERFSYNEQFF.

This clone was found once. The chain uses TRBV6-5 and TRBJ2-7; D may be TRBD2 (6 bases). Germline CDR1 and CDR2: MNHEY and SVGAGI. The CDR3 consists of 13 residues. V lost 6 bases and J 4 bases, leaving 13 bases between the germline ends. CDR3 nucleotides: TGTGCCAGCAGCCCGGGACTCTCATACGAGCAGTACTTC. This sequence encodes CASSPGLSYEQYF.

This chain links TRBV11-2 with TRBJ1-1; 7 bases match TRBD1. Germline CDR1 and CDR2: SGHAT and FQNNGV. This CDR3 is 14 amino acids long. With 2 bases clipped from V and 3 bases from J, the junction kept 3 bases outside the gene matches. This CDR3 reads CASSLRQGDTEAFF. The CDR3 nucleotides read TGTGCCAGCAGCTTAAGACAGGGAGACACTGAAGCTTTCTTT.

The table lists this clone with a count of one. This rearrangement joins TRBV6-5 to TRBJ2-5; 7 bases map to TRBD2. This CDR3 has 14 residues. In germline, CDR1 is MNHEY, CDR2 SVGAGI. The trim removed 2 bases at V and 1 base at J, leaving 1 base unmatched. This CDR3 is CASSYAGAQETQYF. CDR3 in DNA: TGTGCCAGCAGTTACGCGGGAGCCCAAGAGACCCAGTACTTC.

Written as DNA, the CDR3 is TGTGCCAGCAGCTTATATCTAGCGGGAGACAATGAGCAGTTCTTC. Translation: CASSLYLAGDNEQFF. The genes are TRBV7-8 and TRBJ2-1; 10 bases are a match to TRBD2. This CDR3 region has 15 residues. V shed 2 bases, J shed 5 bases, and the junction held 3 bases outside the gene matches. Germline V CDR1 and CDR2: SGHVS, FQNEAQ.

CDR3 protein: CASSLLAGGPYNEQFF. CDR3 nucleotide sequence: TGTGCCAGCAGTCTACTAGCGGGAGGGCCATACAATGAGCAGTTCTTC. The rearrangement joins TRBV6-4 to TRBJ2-1; the match to TRBD2 covers 13 bases. The length of the CDR3 is 16 residues. The junction had 5 bases not matched to a gene; V was cut back by 5 bases and J by 4 bases. CDR1 and CDR2 (germline): MRHNA, SNTAGT.

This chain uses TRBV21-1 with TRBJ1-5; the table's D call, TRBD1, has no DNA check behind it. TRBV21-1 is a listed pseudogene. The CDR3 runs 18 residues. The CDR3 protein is CASSKRSGQGAGDQPQHF. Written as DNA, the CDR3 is TGTGCCAGCAGCAAAAGATCAGGACAGGGGGCCGGGGATCAGCCCCAGCATTTT.

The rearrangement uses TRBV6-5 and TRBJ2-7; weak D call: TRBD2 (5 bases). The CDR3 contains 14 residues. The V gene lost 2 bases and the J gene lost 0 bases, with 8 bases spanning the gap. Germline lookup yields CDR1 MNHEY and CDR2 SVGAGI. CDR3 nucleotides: TGTGCCAGCAGTTACACGGGGAGCTCCTACGAGCAGTACTTC. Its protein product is CASSYTGSSYEQYF.

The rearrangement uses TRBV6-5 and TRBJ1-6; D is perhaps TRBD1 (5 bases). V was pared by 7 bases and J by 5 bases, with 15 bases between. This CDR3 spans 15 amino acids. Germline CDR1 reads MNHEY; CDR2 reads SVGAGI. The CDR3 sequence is CASTSVGGNNSPLHF. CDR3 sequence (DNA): TGTGCCAGCACTTCAGTCGGGGGTAATAATTCACCCCTCCACTTT.

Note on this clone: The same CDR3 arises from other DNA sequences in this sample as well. The CDR3 protein is CASSIDLASGSYNEQFF. The CDR3 region has the DNA TGTGCCAGTAGTATAGATCTGGCTAGCGGGTCCTACAATGAGCAGTTCTTC. The rearrangement uses TRBV19 and TRBJ2-1, with TRBD2 matching 8 bases. The V and J ends lost 0 bases and 1 base, in that order; junction bases with no gene match: 5. The CDR3 length is 17 residues. From germline, CDR1 is LNHDA and CDR2 SQIVND (reference sequence).

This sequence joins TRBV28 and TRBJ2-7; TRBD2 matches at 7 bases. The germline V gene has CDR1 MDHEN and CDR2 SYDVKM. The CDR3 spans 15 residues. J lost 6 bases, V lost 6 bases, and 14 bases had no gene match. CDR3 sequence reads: CASSRGLGSFREQYF. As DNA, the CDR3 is TGTGCCAGCAGCCGCGGACTAGGAAGTTTTCGCGAGCAGTACTTC.

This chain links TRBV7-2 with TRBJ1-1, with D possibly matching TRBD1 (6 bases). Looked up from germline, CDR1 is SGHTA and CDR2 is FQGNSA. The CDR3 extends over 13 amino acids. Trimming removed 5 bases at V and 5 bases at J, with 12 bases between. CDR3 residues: CASSERGGTEAFF. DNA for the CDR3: TGTGCCAGCAGCGAGAGAGGGGGAACTGAAGCTTTCTTT.

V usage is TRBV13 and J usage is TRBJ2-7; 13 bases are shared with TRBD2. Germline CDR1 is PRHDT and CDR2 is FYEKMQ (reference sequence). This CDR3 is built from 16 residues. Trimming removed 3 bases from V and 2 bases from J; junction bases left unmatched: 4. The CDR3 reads CASSFLGTSGTYEQYF. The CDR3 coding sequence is TGTGCCAGCAGCTTCCTCGGGACTAGCGGGACCTACGAGCAGTACTTC.

CDR3 in amino acids: CSASTELAGGRGAQFF. CDR3 nucleotide sequence: TGCAGTGCTAGTACGGAACTAGCGGGAGGCCGGGGGGCGCAGTTCTTC. This rearrangement joins TRBV20-1 to TRBJ2-1; TRBD2 agrees at 12 bases. This CDR3 is 16 amino acids long. V was pared by 3 bases and J by 12 bases, with 15 bases of the junction left unmatched. Germline loops: CDR1 DFQATT, CDR2 SNEGSKA (reference sequence).

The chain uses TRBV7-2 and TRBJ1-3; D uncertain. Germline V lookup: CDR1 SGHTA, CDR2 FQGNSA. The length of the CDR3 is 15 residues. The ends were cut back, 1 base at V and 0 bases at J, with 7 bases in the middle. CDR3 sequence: CASSLGATSGNTIYF. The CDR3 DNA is TGTGCCAGCAGCTTAGGGGCAACCTCTGGAAACACCATATATTTT.

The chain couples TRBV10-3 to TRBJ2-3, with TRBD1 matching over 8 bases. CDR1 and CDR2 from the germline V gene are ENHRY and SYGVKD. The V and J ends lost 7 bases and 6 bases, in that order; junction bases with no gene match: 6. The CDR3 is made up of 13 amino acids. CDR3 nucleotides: TGTGCCATCACGGACAGGGACCGGGATACGCAGTATTTT. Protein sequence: CAITDRDRDTQYF.

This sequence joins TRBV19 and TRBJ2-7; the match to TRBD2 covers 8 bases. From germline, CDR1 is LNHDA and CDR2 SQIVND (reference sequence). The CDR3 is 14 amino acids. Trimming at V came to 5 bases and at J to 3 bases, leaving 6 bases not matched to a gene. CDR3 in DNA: TGTGCCAGTAGTTTGAGCGGGAGTCTCTACGAGCAGTACTTC. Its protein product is CASSLSGSLYEQYF.

Here the CDR3 DNA reads TGTGCCAGCAAGCCCGCTCGGCGGGAGGGCAAGGAGACCCAGTACTTC. Its translation is CASKPARREGKETQYF. The rearrangement joins TRBV2 to TRBJ2-5; 9 bases are a match to TRBD2. V lost 7 bases to trimming and J lost 5 bases; unmatched junction nucleotides: 14. Looked up from germline, CDR1 is SNHLY and CDR2 is FYNNEI. This CDR3 has 16 amino acids.

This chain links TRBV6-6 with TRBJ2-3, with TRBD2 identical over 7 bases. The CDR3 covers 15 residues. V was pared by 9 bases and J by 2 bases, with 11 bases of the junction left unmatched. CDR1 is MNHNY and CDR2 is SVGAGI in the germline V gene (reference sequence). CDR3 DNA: TGTGCCAGTCAACCGGGGGGAGGAAACACAGATACGCAGTATTTT. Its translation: CASQPGGGNTDTQYF.

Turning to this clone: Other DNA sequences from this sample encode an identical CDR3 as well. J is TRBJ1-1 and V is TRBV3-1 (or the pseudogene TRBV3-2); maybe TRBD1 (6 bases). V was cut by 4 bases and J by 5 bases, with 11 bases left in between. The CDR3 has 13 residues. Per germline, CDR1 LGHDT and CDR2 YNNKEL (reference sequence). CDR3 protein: CASSRRQGTEAFF. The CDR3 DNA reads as TGTGCCAGCAGCCGGCGTCAGGGGACTGAAGCTTTCTTT.

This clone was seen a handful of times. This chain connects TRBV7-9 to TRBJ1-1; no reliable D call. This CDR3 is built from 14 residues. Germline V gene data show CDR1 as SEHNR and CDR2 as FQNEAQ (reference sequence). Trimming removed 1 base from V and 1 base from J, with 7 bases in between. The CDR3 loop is CASSLVQSNTEAFF. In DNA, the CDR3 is TGTGCCAGCAGCTTAGTACAGTCGAACACTGAAGCTTTCTTT.

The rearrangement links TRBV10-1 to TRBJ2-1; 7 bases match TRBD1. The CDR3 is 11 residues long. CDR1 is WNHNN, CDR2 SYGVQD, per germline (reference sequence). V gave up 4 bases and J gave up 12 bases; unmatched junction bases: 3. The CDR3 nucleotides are TGCGCCAGCAGTGGACAGGGTCGGCAGTTCTTC. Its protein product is CASSGQGRQFF.

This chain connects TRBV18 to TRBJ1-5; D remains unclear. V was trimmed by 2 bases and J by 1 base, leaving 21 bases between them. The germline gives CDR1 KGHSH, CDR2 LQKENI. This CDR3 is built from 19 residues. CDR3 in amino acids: CASSPFSVLGSMSNQPQHF. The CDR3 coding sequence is TGTGCCAGCTCACCATTCTCGGTTCTCGGGAGTATGAGCAATCAGCCCCAGCATTTT.

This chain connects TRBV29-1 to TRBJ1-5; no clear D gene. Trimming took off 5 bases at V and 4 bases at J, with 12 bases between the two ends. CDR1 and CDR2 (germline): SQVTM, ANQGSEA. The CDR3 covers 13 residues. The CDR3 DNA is TGCAGCGTTCATGCAGGTCCAAATCAGCCCCAGCATTTT. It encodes CSVHAGPNQPQHF.

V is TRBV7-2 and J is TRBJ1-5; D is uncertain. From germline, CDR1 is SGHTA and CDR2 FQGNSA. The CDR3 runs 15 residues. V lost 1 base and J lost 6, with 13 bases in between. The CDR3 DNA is TGTGCCAGCAGCTTAGGTGGTGGCGGAAGTCAGCCCCAGCATTTT. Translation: CASSLGGGGSQPQHF.